This T cell receptor (beta chain) was found in a study of shared clonotypes between healthy human individuals. The CDR3 consists of 15 residues. Germline CDR1 LNHDA, CDR2 SQIVND (reference sequence). V was pared by 5 bases and J by 6 bases, with 2 bases of the junction left unmatched. The protocol was immunoSEQ multiplex PCR, while the TCRdb copy is restricted to in-frame clones and leaves out a portion. This table holds approximately 720,000 clones, more than 70% found once. CD45RA-negative memory and CD45RA+ naive subsets were split from the CD4+ cells. The receptor was derived from a woman under 40 in good health. Material: memory CD4+ T cells sorted from blood. Subset noted: CD45RA-negative fraction. V and J are TRBV19 and TRBJ2-2; 14 bases align to TRBD2. The CDR3 loop reads CASSRGLAGAGELFF. Written as DNA, the CDR3 is TGTGCCAGTAGTCGGGGACTAGCGGGAGCCGGGGAGCTGTTTTTT. Drawing the rest from reference TRBV19 and TRBJ2-2, the complete variable domain is DGGITQSPKYLFRKEGQNVTLSCEQNLNHDAMYWYRQDPGQGLRLIYYSQIVNDFQKGDIAEGYSVSREKKESFPLTVTSAQKNPTAFYLCASSRGLAGAGELFFGEGSRLTVL.